Listed here is a single TCR beta chain. Germline CDR1 DFQATT, CDR2 SNEGSKA (reference sequence). V dropped 2 bases and J dropped 1 base, with 15 bases sitting between them. The CDR3 loop spans 15 amino acids. When the RNA was reverse transcribed, random hexamers were used with an input of about 0.5 to 1 ug. TCRdb reprocessed the immunoSEQ multiplex PCR reads with MiXCR, giving one entry per CDR3 protein. This sample has tens of thousands of distinct CDR3 sequences, with roughly 92% found just once. This entry is derived from a study of CD8 T cells in Susac syndrome. Sequencing input: CD8+ T cells from PBMCs. The chain is built from TRBV20-1 and TRBJ2-7, with D maybe TRBD1 (5 bases). The receptor was isolated from a human donor in good health. The CDR3 region has the DNA TGCAGTGCTAGAAGGCTCGCAGGGTGGTCCTACGAGCAGTACTTC. Its translation: CSARRLAGWSYEQYF.